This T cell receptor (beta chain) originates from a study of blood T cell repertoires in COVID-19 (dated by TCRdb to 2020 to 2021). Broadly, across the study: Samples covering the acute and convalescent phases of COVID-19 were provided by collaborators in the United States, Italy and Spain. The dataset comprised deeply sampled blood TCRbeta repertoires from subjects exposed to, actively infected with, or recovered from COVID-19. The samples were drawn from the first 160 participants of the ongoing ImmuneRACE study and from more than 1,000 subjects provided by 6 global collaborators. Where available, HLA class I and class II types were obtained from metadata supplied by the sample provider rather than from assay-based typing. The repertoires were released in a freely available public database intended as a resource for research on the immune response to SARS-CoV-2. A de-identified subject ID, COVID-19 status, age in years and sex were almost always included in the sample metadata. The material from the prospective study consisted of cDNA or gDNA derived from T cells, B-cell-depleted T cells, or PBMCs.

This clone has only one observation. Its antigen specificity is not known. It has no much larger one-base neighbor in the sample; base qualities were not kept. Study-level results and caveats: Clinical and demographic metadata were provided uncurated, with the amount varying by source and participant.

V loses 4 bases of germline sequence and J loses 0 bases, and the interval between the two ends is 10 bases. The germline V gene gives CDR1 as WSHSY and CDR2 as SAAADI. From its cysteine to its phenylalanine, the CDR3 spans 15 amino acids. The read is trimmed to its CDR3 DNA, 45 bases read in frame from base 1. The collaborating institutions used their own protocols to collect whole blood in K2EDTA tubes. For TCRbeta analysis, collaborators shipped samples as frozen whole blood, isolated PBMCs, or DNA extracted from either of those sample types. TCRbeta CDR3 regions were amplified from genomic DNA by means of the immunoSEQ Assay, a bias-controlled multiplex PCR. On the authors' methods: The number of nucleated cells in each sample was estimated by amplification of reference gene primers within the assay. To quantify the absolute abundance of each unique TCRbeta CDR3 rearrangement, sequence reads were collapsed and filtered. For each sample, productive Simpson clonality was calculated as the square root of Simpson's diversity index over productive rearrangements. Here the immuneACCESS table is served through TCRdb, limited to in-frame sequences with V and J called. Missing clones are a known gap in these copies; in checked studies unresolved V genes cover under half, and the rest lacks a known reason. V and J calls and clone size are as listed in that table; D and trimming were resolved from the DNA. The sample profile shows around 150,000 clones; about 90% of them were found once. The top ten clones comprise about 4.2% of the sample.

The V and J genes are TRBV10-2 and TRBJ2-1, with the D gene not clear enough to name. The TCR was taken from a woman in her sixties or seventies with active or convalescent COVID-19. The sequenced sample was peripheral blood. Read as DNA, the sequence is TGCGCCAGCAGTGGGGTGGCAGGCTCCTACAATGAGCAGTTCTTC. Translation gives CASSGVAGSYNEQFF.